The clone carrying this T cell receptor beta chain came up many times. Its target is unknown. One entry per CDR3 protein, called by TCRdb with MiXCR from the RT-PCR reads. The sample has over 650,000 distinct CDR3 sequences; roughly 20% are singletons. This record comes from a study of response to subunit inactivated influenza vaccine. Study conclusions and caveats: T cells newly recruited by each seasonal influenza vaccination are few, the authors suggested.

The V and J ends lost 3 bases and 1 base, in that order; junction bases with no gene match: 6. In germline, CDR1 is LGHNA, CDR2 YSLEER. The CDR3 runs to 15 residues. This TCR derives from a man in his forties or fifties who received an inactivated influenza vaccine. Specimen: PBMCs from blood, collected about 5 days after vaccination. The V call is TRBV4-3, the J call TRBJ2-7; TRBD1 aligns across 7 bases. The CDR3 protein is CASSQDRTGSYEQYF. The DNA for the CDR3 is TGCGCCAGCAGCCAGGACAGGACAGGATCCTACGAGCAGTACTTC.